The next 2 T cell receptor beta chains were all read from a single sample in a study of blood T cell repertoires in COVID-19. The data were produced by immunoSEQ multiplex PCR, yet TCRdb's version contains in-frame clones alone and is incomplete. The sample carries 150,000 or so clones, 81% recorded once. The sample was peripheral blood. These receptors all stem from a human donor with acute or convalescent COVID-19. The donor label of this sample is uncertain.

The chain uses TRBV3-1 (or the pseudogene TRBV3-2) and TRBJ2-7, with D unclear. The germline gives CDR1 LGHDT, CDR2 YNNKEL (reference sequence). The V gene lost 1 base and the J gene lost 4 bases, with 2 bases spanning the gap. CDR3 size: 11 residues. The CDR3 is CASSQAYEQYF. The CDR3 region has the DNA TGTGCCAGCAGCCAAGCGTACGAGCAGTACTTC.

Written as DNA, the CDR3 is TGTGCCAGCAGCTTAGGCGGGGGAGGGGTCGGAAACACCATATATTTT. This codes for CASSLGGGGVGNTIYF. V and J are TRBV7-6 and TRBJ1-3; perhaps TRBD1 as D (5 bases). Between the trimmed V and J ends, which lost 1 base and 4 bases, there was a span of 14 bases. This CDR3 is 16 amino acids long. Germline loops: CDR1 SGHVS, CDR2 FNYEAQ.